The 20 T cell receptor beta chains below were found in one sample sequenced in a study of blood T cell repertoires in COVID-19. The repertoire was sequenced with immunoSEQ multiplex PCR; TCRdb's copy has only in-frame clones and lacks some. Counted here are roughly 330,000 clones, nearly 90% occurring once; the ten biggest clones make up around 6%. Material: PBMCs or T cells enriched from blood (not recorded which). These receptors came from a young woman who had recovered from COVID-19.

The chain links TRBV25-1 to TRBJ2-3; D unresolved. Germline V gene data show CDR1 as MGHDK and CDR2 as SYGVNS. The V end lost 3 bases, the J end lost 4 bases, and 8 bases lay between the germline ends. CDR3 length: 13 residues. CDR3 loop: CASSDLGPDTQYF. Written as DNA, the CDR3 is TGTGCCAGCAGTGATCTGGGCCCAGATACGCAGTATTTT.

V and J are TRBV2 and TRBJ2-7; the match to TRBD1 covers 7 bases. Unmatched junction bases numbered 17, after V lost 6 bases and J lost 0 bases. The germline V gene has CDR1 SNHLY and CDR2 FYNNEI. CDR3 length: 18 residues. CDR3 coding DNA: TGTGCCAGCAGATCCCCGGCCTACCGGGACAGAGACTCCTACGAGCAGTACTTC. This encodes CASRSPAYRDRDSYEQYF.

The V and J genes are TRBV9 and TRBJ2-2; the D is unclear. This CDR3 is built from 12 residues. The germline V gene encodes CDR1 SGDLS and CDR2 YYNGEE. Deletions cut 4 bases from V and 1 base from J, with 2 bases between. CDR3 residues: CASSQNTGELFF. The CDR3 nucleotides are TGTGCCAGCAGCCAGAACACCGGGGAGCTGTTTTTT.

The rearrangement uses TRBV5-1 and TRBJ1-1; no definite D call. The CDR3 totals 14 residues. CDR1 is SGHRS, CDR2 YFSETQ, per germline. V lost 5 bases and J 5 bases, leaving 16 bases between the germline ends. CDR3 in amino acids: CASSSVGAGTEAFF. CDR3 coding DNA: TGCGCCAGCAGTTCTGTGGGCGCGGGGACTGAAGCTTTCTTT.

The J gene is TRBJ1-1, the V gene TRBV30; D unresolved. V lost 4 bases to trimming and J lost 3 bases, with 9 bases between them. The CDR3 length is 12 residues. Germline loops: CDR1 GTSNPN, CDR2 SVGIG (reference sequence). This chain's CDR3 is CAWNREDTEAFF. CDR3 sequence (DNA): TGTGCCTGGAACCGGGAGGACACTGAAGCTTTCTTT.

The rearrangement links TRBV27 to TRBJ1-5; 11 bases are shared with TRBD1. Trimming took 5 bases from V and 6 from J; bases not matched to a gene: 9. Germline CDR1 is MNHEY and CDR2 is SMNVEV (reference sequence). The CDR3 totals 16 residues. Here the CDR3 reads CASSTTPGTGGQPQHF. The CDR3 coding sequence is TGTGCCAGCAGTACGACGCCCGGGACAGGGGGTCAGCCCCAGCATTTT.

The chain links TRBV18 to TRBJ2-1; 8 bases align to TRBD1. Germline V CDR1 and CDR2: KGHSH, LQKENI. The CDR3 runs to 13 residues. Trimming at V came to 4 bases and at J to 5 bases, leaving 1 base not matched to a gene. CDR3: CASSLGQDNEQFF. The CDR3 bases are TGTGCCAGCTCACTGGGACAGGACAATGAGCAGTTCTTC.

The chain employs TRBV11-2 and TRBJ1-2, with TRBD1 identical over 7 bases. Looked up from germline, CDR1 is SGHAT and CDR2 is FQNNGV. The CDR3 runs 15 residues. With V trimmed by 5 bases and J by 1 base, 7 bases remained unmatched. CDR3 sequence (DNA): TGTGCCAGCAGCGAAACAGGGGCTAGTAACTATGGCTACACCTTC. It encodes CASSETGASNYGYTF. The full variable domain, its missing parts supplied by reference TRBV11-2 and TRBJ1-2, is EAGVAQSPRYKIIEKRQSVAFWCNPISGHATLYWYQQILGQGPKLLIQFQNNGVVDDSQLPKDRFSAERLKGVDSTLKIQPAKLEDSAVYLCASSETGASNYGYTFGSGTRLTVV.

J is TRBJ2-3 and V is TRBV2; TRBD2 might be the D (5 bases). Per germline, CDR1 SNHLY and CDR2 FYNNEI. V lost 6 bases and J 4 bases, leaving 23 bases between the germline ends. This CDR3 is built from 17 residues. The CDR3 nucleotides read TGTGCCAGCAGCGGAGGTCGGGGTTTAAATAGGGCAGATACGCAGTATTTT. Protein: CASSGGRGLNRADTQYF.

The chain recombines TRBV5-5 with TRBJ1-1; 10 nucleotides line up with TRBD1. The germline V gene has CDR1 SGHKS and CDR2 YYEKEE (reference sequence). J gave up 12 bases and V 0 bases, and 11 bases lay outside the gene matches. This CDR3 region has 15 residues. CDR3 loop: CASSLEGHRDRGSFF. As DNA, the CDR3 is TGTGCCAGCAGCTTGGAGGGACACCGGGACAGGGGATCTTTCTTT. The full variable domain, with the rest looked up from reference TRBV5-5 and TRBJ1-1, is DAGVTQSPTHLIKTRGQQVTLRCSPISGHKSVSWYQQVLGQGPQFIFQYYEKEERGRGNFPDRFSARQFPNYSSELNVNALLLGDSALYLCASSLEGHRDRGSFFGQGTRLTVV.

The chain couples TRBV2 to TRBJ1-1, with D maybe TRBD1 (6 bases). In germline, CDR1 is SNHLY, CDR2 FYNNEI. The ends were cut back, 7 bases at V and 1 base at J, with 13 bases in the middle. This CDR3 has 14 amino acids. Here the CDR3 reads CASKYRVENTEAFF. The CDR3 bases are TGTGCCAGCAAGTACAGGGTCGAGAACACTGAAGCTTTCTTT.

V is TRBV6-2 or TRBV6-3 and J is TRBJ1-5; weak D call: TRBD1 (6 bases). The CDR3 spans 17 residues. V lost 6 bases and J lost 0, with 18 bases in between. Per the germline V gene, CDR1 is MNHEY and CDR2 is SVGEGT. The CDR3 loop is CASSQISTGNSNQPQHF. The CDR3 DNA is TGTGCCAGCAGCCAAATATCGACAGGTAATAGCAATCAGCCCCAGCATTTT.

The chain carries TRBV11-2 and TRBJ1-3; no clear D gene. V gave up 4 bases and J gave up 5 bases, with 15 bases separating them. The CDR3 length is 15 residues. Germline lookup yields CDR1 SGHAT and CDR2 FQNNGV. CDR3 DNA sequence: TGTGCCAGCAGCTCCAGCTCGGGGTTGAGAAACACCATATATTTT. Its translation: CASSSSSGLRNTIYF.

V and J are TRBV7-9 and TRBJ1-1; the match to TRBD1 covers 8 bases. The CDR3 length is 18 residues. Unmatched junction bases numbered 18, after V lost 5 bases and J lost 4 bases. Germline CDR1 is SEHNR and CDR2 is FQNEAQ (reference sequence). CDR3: CASSPSRGGGTGGTEAFF. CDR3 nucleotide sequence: TGTGCCAGCAGCCCTAGTAGAGGGGGTGGAACAGGGGGCACTGAAGCTTTCTTT.

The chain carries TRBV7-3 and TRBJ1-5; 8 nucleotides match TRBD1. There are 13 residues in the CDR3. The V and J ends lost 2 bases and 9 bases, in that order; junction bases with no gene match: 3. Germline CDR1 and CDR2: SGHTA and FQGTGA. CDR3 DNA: TGTGCCAGCAGCTTAGACAGGGGATCGCCCCAGCATTTT. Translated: CASSLDRGSPQHF.

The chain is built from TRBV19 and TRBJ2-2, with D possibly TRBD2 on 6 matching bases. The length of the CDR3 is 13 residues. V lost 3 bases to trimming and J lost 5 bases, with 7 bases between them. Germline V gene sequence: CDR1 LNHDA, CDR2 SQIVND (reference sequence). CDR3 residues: CASSIGGTGELFF. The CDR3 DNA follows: TGTGCCAGTAGTATCGGGGGAACCGGGGAGCTGTTTTTT.

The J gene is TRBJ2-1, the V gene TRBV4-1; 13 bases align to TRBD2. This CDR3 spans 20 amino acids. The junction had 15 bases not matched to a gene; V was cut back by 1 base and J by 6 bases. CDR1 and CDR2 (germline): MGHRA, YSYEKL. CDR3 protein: CASSQVGLAGANRGFNEQFF. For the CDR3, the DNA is TGCGCCAGCAGCCAAGTTGGACTAGCGGGGGCAAACCGGGGATTCAATGAGCAGTTCTTC.

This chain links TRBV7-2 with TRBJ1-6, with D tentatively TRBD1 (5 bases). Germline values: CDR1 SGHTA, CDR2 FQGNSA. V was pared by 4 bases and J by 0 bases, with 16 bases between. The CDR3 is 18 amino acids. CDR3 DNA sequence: TGTGCCAGCAGCTCTAATGGGGGGTTAAGCTCCTATAATTCACCCCTCCACTTT. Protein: CASSSNGGLSSYNSPLHF.

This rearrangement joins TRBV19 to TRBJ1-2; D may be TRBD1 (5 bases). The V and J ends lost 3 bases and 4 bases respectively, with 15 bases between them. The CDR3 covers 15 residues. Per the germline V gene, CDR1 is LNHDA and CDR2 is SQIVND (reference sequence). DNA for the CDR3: TGTGCCAGTAGTATTGGGCAGGGTCTTCGCTATGGCTACACCTTC. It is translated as CASSIGQGLRYGYTF.

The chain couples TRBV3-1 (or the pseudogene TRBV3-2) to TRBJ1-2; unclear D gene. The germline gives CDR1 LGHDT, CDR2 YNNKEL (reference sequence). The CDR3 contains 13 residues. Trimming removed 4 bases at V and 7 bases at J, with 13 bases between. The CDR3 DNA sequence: TGTGCCAGCAGCCCACAGTTTTCGATTGGCTACACCTTC. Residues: CASSPQFSIGYTF.